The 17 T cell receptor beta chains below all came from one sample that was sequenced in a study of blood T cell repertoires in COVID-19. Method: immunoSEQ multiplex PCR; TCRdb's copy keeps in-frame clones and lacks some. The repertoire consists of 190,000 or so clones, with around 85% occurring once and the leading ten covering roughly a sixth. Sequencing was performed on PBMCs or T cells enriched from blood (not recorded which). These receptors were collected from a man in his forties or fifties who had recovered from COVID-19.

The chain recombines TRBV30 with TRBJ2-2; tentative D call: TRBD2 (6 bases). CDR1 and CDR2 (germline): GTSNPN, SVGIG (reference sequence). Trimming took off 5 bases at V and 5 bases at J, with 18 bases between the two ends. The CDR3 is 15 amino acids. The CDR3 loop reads CAWGRITSKTGELFF. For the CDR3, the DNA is TGTGCCTGGGGGAGAATTACTAGCAAAACCGGGGAGCTGTTTTTT.

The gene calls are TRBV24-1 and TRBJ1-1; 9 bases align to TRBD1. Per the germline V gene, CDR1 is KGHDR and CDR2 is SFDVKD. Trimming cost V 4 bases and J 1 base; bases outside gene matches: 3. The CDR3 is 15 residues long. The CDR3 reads CATSEGQGSNTEAFF. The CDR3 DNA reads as TGTGCCACCAGTGAAGGACAGGGGTCGAACACTGAAGCTTTCTTT.

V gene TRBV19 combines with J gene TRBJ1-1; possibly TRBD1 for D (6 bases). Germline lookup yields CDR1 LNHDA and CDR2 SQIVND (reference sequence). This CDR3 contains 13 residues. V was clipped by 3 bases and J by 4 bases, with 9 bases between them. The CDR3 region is CASSITGSTEAFF. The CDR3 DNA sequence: TGTGCCAGTAGTATCACAGGGTCCACTGAAGCTTTCTTT.

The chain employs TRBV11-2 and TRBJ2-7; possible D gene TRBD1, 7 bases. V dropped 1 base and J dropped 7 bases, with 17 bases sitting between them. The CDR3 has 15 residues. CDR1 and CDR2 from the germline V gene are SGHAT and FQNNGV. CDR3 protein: CASSLVSGGSYEQYF. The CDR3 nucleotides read TGTGCCAGCAGCTTAGTGTCAGGGGGGTCGTATGAGCAGTACTTC.

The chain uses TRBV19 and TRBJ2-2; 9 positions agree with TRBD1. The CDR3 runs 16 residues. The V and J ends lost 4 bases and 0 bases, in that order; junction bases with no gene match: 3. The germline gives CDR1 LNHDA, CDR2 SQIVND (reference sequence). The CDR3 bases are TGTGCCAGTAGTACAAGGACAGGGGCGAACACCGGGGAGCTGTTTTTT. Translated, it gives CASSTRTGANTGELFF.

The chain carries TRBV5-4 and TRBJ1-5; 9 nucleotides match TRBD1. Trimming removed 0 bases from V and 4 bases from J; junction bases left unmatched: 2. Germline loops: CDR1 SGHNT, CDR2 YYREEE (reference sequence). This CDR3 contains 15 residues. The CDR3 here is CASSLAGTGNQPQHF. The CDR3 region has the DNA TGTGCCAGCAGCTTGGCCGGGACAGGGAATCAGCCCCAGCATTTT.

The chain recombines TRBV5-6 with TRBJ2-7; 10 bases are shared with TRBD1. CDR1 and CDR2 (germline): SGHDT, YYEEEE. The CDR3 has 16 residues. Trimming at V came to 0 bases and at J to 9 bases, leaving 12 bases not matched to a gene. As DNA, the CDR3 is TGTGCCAGCAGCTTGGATCGGGGACAGGGGAGAGGAAGGCAGTACTTC. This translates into CASSLDRGQGRGRQYF.

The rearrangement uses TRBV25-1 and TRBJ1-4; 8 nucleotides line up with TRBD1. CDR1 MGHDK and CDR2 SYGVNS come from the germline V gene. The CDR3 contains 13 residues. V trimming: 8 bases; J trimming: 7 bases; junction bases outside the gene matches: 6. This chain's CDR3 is CASRGQGVEKLFF. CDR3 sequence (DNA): TGTGCCAGCCGAGGACAGGGCGTTGAAAAACTGTTTTTT.

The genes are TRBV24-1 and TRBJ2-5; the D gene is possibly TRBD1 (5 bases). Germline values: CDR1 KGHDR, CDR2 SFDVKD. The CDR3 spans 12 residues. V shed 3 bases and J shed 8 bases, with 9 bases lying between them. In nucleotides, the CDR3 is TGTGCCACCAGTGATCTAGGGGCCACCCAGTACTTC. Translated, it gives CATSDLGATQYF.

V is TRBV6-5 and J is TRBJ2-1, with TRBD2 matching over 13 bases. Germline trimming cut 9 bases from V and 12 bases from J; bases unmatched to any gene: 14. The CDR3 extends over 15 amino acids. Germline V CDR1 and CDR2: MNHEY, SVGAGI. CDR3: CASPGLAGRRGGQFF. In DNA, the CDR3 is TGTGCCAGTCCGGGACTAGCGGGAAGGCGCGGAGGGCAGTTCTTC.

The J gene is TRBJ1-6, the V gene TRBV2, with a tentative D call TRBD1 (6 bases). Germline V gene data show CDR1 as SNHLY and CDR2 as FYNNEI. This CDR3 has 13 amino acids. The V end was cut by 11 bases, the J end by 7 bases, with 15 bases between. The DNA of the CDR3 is TGTGCCTCCCAAACAGGGAACAATTCACCCCTCCACTTT. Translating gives CASQTGNNSPLHF.

In nucleotides, the CDR3 is TGCGCCAGCAGCCAAGCTGGGCACAATAATTCACCCCTCCACTTT. As protein: CASSQAGHNNSPLHF. V gene TRBV4-1 combines with J gene TRBJ1-6; D unresolved. CDR3 length: 15 amino acids. The V and J ends lost 1 base and 5 bases respectively, with 9 bases between them. Germline V gene lookup returns CDR1 MGHRA and CDR2 YSYEKL.

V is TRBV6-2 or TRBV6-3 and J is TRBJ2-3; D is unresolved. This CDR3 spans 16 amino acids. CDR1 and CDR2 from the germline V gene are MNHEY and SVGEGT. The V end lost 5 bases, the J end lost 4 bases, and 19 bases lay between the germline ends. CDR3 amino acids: CASSPEAPKNADTQYF. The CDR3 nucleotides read TGTGCCAGCAGTCCCGAGGCCCCTAAAAACGCAGATACGCAGTATTTT.

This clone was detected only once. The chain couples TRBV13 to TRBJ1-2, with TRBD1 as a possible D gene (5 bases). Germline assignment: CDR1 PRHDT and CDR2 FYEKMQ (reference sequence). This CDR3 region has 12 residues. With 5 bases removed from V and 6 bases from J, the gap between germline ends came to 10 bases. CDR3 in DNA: TGTGCCAGCAGCCTCGGGACTAATGGCTACACCTTC. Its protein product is CASSLGTNGYTF.

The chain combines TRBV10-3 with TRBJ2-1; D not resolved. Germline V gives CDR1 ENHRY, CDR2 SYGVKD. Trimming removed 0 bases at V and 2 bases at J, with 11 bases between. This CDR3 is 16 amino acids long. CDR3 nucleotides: TGTGCCATCAGTGAGTCTTCAGGATCTACCTACAATGAGCAGTTCTTC. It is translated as CAISESSGSTYNEQFF.

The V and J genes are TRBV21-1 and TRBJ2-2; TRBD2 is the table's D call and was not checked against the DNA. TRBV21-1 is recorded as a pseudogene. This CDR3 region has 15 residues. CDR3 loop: CASSKRGGLAGELFF. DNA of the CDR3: TGTGCCAGCAGCAAGCGCGGGGGTCTGGCCGGGGAGCTGTTTTTT.

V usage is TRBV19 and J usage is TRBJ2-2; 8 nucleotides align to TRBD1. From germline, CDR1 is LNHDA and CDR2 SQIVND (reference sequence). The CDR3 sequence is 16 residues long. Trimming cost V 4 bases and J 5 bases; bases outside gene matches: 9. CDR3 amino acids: CASSNPRGRWTGELFF. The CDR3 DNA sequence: TGTGCCAGTAGTAATCCCAGGGGGCGGTGGACCGGGGAGCTGTTTTTT.